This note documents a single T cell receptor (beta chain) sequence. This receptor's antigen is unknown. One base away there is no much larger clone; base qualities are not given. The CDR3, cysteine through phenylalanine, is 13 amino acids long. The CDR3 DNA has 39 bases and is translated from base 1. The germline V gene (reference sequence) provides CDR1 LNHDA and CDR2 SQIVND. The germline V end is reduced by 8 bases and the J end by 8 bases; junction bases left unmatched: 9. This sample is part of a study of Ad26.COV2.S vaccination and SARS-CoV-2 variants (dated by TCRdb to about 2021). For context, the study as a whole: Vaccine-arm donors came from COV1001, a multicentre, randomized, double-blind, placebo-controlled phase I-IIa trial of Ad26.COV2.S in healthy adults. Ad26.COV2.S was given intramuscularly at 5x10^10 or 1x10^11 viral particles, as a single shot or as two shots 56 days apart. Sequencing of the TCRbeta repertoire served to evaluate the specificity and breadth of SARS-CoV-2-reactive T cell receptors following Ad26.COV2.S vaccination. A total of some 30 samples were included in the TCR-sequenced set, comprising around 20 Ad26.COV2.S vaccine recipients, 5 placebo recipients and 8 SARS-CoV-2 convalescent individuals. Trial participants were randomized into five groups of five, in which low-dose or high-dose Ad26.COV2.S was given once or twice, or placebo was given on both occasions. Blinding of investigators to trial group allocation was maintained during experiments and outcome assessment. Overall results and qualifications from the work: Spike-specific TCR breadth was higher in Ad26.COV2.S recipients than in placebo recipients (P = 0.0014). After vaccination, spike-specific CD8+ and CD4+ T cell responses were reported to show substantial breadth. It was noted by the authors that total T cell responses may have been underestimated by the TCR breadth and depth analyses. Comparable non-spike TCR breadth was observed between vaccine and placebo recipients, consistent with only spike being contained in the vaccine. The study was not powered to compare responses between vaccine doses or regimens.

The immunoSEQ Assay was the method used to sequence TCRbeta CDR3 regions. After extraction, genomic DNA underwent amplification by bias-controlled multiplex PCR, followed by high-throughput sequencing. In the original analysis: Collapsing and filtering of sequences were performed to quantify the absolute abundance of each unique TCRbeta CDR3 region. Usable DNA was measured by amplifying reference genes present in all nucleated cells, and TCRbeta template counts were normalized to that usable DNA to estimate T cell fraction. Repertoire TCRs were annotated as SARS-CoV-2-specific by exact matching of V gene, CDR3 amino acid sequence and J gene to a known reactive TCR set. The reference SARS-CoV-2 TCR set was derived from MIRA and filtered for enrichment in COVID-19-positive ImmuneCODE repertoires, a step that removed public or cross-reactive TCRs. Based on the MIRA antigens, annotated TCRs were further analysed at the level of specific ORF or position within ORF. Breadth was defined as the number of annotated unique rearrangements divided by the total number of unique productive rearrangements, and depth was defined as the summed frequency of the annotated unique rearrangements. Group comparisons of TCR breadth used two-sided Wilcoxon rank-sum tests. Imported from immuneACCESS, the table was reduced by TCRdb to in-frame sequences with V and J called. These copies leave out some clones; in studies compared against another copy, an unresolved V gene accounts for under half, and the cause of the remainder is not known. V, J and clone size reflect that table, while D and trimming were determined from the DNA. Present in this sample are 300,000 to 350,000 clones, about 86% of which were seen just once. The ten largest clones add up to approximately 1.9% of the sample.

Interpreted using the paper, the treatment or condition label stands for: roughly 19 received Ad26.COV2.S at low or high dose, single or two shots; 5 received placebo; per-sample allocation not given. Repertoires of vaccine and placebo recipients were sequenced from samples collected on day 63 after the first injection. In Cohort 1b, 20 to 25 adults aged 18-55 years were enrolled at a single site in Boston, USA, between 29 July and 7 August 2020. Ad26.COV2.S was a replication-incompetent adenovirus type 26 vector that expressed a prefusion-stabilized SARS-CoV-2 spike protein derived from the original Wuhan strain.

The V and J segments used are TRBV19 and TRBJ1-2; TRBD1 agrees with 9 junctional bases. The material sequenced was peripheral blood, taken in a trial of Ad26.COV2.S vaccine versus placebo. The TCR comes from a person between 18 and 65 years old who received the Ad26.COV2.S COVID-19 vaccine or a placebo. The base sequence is TGTGCCAGTGGGGGGGACAGGGAGTCCGGCTACACCTTC. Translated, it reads CASGGDRESGYTF.